A single TCR beta chain is shown here with its context. As yet, its antigen is unknown. This entry belongs to a study of long-term antiretroviral therapy in people with HIV. Study information: Of all samples, the earliest predate the 2015 immediate-ART recommendation by about a decade. The study's findings and limits: Collection of the blood took place between about 2003 and 2018. The ART regimens in use then may have been less effective than current ones. All time points showed a repertoire dominated by clones expanded before ART. There were no data on ART adherence, viral resistance or therapy changes, a gap that limits inferences about post-ART repertoire changes.

V was trimmed by 6 bases and J by 11 bases, leaving 13 bases between them. This CDR3 contains 12 residues. Germline CDR1 reads WSHSY; CDR2 reads SAAADI. It was version v3.0 of the immunoSEQ assay that was run at survey level. Profiled with immunoSEQ multiplex PCR; TCRdb holds only in-frame clones, not every one. Of approximately 11,000 clones in the sample, roughly 80% were seen once. The sequence was obtained from a man aged 30 to 39 with HIV. This sample comprised unsorted PBMCs, obtained at the start of antiretroviral therapy, before treatment. The V gene is TRBV10-2, the J gene TRBJ2-2, with D tentatively TRBD2 (5 bases). This chain's CDR3 is CASREADSELFF. In nucleotides, the CDR3 is TGCGCCAGCAGGGAGGCGGACTCCGAGCTGTTTTTT.